One sample yielded the 29 T cell receptor beta chains listed below, sequenced in a study of CD8+ T cells in alopecia areata. It was with CD4, CD8alpha, NKG2D, NKG2ACE and other markers that pooled cutaneous lymph node cells were sorted. As the sequencing template, cDNA was produced by extracting RNA and reverse transcribing it. Assay used: immunoSEQ multiplex PCR; TCRdb lists only in-frame clones, some missing. The sample has around 290,000 clones, none seen only once. The sequenced material came from CD4+ T cells sorted from a lymph node. Receptors originate from a C3H/HeJ mouse with alopecia areata. The MHC haplotype of the strain is H2-k.

This clone was counted only a few times. Gene and germline names: mouse. Other DNA sequences in the same sample also yield this CDR3. Incomplete CDR3 DNA: TGTGCCAGCAGCCAAGCAGGGAGTGCAGAA. Residues: CASSQAGSAE. The full CDR3 protein reads CASSQAGSAETLYF. The chain recombines TRBV5 with TRBJ2-3; a possible D gene is TRBD1 (5 bases). The read terminates 4 residues before the CDR3 end, so the remaining end is supplied by the germline J gene. V was shortened by 1 base and J by 0 bases, with 5 bases between the two germline ends. The CDR3 covers 14 residues. CDR1 is LGHNA and CDR2 is YNLKQL in the germline V gene (reference sequence).

Comments on this clone: Gene names and germline refer to mouse. The sequenced fragment ends 4 residues before the CDR3 boundary, so the rest is inferred from the germline J gene. The chain has TRBV19 and TRBJ2-4; 9 nucleotides agree with TRBD1. The CDR3 sequence is 14 residues long. The ends lost 5 bases at V and 3 bases at J; junction bases unmatched: 4. CDR1 and CDR2 from the germline V gene are FNHDT and SITEND (reference sequence). The CDR3 bases that were read are TGTGCCAGCAGAACAGGGGGCAGACAAAAC. Translating it yields CASRTGGRQN. The entire CDR3 protein reads CASRTGGRQNTLYF. The variable domain in full, with the rest retrieved from reference TRBV19 and TRBJ2-4, is GGIITQTPKFLIGQEGQKLTLKCQQNFNHDTMYWYRQDSGKGLRLIYYSITENDLQKGDLSEGYDASREKKSSFSLTVTSAQKNEMAVFLCASRTGGRQNTLYFGAGTRLSVL.

Of note for this clone: Genes and germline are mouse. The read finishes 4 residues shy of the CDR3 end, and the germline J gene is used to complete it. The chain joins TRBV31 to TRBJ1-1; 11 positions match TRBD1. There are 16 residues in the CDR3. V shed 0 bases, J shed 1 base, and the junction held 4 bases outside the gene matches. Germline V CDR1 and CDR2: GKSSPN, SITVG. This CDR3 is CAWSLRGTGGNTEVFF. The sequenced CDR3 bases are TGTGCCTGGAGTCTAAGGGGGACAGGGGGGAACACA.

Concerning this clone: The genes are named according to mouse. The CDR3 goes on 4 residues after the read ends, and that part is filled in from the germline J gene. The genes are TRBV13-3 and TRBJ2-3, with 12 bases that match TRBD2. With 5 bases clipped from V and 0 bases from J, the junction kept 1 base outside the gene matches. The CDR3 is made up of 15 amino acids. Germline CDR1 NNHDY, CDR2 SYVADS. The DNA read from the CDR3 is TGTGCCAGCAGGACTGGGGGGGCTAGTGCAGAA. Its protein is CASRTGGASAE. The full-length CDR3 reads as CASRTGGASAETLYF.

This clone was counted only a few times. The genes are named according to mouse. With the read ending 4 residues before the CDR3 end, the germline J gene is used to fill in that end. The identical CDR3 is also encoded by other nucleotide sequences in the sample. The genes are TRBV1 and TRBJ2-5, with D maybe TRBD2 (6 bases). The CDR3 covers 15 residues. CDR1 NSQYPW and CDR2 LRSPGD come from the germline V gene (reference sequence). The ends were cut back, 3 bases at V and 0 bases at J, with 10 bases in the middle. Partial CDR3 DNA: TGCACCTGCAGTGCTCCCGGGGGGAACCAAGAC. Protein sequence: CTCSAPGGNQD. The whole CDR3 sequence reads CTCSAPGGNQDTQYF.

About this clone itself: Genes and germline come from the mouse. The read halts 3 residues ahead of the CDR3 end, with the missing end drawn from the germline J gene. The rearrangement joins TRBV17 to TRBJ1-3; D possibly corresponds to TRBD1 (6 bases). Germline CDR1 MNHDT, CDR2 YYDKIL. The length of the CDR3 is 12 residues. The V end was cut by 6 bases, the J end by 7 bases, with 10 bases between. CDR3 loop: CASRGTSNTLYF. The covered CDR3 bases are TGTGCTAGCAGGGGGACATCTAATACG.

This clone was counted many times. Gene and germline names: mouse. The observed sequence ends 4 residues before the CDR3 terminus, with the missing tail filled in from the germline J gene. This sample includes further DNA sequences coding for the same CDR3. The genes are TRBV17 and TRBJ2-2; 7 bases line up with TRBD1. Unmatched junction bases numbered 1, after V lost 1 base and J lost 2 bases. Germline-derived CDR1 and CDR2 are MNHDT and YYDKIL. The CDR3 covers 15 residues. CDR3 DNA (partial): TGTGCTAGCAGTAGAGCGGGACAGAACACCGGG. This translates into CASSRAGQNTG. The complete CDR3 sequence is CASSRAGQNTGQLYF.

Comment on this clone: Here the gene names and germline are mouse. The read is 4 residues too short to cover the CDR3 end, so that end is filled in from the germline J gene. This specimen includes other DNA sequences encoding the same CDR3. The chain carries TRBV13-2 and TRBJ2-1; TRBD2 agrees at 8 bases. CDR1 and CDR2 from the germline V gene are NNHNN and SYGAGS (reference sequence). The CDR3 loop spans 13 amino acids. The CDR3 protein is CASGDAGGAEQFF. CDR3 DNA (partial): TGTGCCAGCGGTGATGCTGGGGGGGCT.

This clone was seen a few times. Gene labels here are mouse ones. The read ends 4 residues shy of where the CDR3 ends; the end is completed using the germline J gene. The J gene is TRBJ2-7, the V gene TRBV14, with 9 nucleotides matching TRBD1. The CDR3 totals 13 residues. Germline V lookup: CDR1 SGHDT, CDR2 FRDEAV. Here the CDR3 reads CASRQDRGDEQYF. The CDR3 bases that were read are TGTGCCAGCAGGCAAGACAGGGGGGAT.

This clone was seen ten or more times. Gene names and germline refer to mouse. From the germline J gene comes the end of the CDR3, since the read stops 4 residues before it. V gene TRBV5 combines with J gene TRBJ2-5; 7 positions match TRBD1. Trimming at V came to 2 bases and at J to 2 bases, leaving 7 bases not matched to a gene. Germline CDR1 is LGHNA and CDR2 is YNLKQL (reference sequence). The length of the CDR3 is 16 residues. The CDR3 reads CASSQSTGRGQDTQYF. Incomplete CDR3 DNA: TGTGCCAGCAGCCAATCGACAGGGCGGGGCCAAGAC.

The table lists this clone with a few counts. Mouse germline and gene names are used. The read ends 4 residues shy of where the CDR3 ends; the end is completed using the germline J gene. The same CDR3 is also encoded by other DNA sequences in this sample. This sequence joins TRBV19 and TRBJ1-1, with 7 bases identical to TRBD1. Germline CDR1 reads FNHDT; CDR2 reads SITEND (reference sequence). There are 12 residues in the CDR3. The CDR3 loop reads CASTPTGEEVFF. The sequenced part of the CDR3 DNA is TGTGCCAGCACCCCAACAGGGGAA.

Concerning this clone: These gene names are mouse names. CDR3 DNA, as far as it was read: TGTGCCAGCAGCTCAAACTGGGGTGGAGAA. As protein: CASSSNWGGE. In full, the CDR3 reads CASSSNWGGETLYF. V is TRBV4 and J is TRBJ2-3, with 7 positions matching TRBD2. The read finishes 4 residues shy of the CDR3 end, and the germline J gene is used to complete it. This CDR3 spans 14 amino acids. Germline V gene sequence: CDR1 LGHDT, CDR2 YNNKQL (reference sequence).

Remarks on this clone: Gene and germline names: mouse. The read falls 4 residues short of the CDR3 end, and the missing part is taken from the germline J gene. The V gene is TRBV19, the J gene TRBJ2-1, with 8 bases identical to TRBD2. From germline, CDR1 is FNHDT and CDR2 SITEND (reference sequence). V was pared by 4 bases and J by 4 bases, with 4 bases of the junction left unmatched. This CDR3 region has 14 residues. CDR3 sequence: CASSVWGDYAEQFF. CDR3 DNA, as far as it was read: TGTGCCAGCAGTGTCTGGGGGGATTATGCT.

About this clone: Gene names are the mouse ones. The sequenced fragment ends 4 residues before the CDR3 boundary, so the rest is inferred from the germline J gene. This chain uses TRBV1 with TRBJ2-7; 7 positions match TRBD1. V was pared by 4 bases and J by 0 bases, with 3 bases of the junction left unmatched. The germline CDR1 and CDR2 sequences are NSQYPW and LRSPGD (reference sequence). The CDR3 loop spans 14 amino acids. CDR3 DNA (partial): TGCACCTGCAGTGTGGACAGGAGCTCCTAT. Translated: CTCSVDRSSY. The whole CDR3 region reads CTCSVDRSSYEQYF.

This clone was counted only a few times. Any gene name here is a mouse gene name. The CDR3 end is not reached by the read, which stops 4 residues before it; the germline J gene fills it in. V is TRBV13-1 and J is TRBJ1-2, with 9 bases aligning to TRBD1. The CDR3 length is 14 residues. Germline V lookup: CDR1 NSHNY, CDR2 SYGAGN. The trim removed 5 bases at V and 3 bases at J, leaving 5 bases unmatched. This chain's CDR3 is CASRTGTGYSDYTF. The part of the CDR3 DNA that was read is TGTGCCAGCAGAACCGGGACAGGGTACTCC.

On this clone itself: Germline and genes: mouse. The read ends 4 residues early relative to the CDR3; the germline J gene fills the gap. The rearrangement joins TRBV13-1 to TRBJ2-7, with 8 bases identical to TRBD2. J gave up 0 bases and V 3 bases, and 2 bases lay outside the gene matches. From germline, CDR1 is NSHNY and CDR2 SYGAGN. There are 14 residues in the CDR3. Partial CDR3 DNA: TGTGCCAGCAGTGTACTGGGGGCCTCCTAT. It specifies CASSVLGASY. The CDR3 in its entirety is CASSVLGASYEQYF.

On this clone: Gene names denote mouse genes. The CDR3 end lies 4 residues beyond the end of the read and is filled in from the germline J gene. Different DNA sequences within this sample yield the same CDR3. The chain uses TRBV19 and TRBJ2-2; 8 bases line up with TRBD1. This CDR3 has 14 residues. Germline CDR1 and CDR2: FNHDT and SITEND (reference sequence). V lost 5 bases and J lost 4; bases outside the gene matches: 4. Here the CDR3 reads CASSRTGTTGQLYF. The DNA read from the CDR3 is TGTGCCAGCAGCCGGACAGGGACCACCGGG.

Notes on this clone: Gene labels here are mouse ones. The read ends 4 residues shy of where the CDR3 ends; the end is completed using the germline J gene. The chain carries TRBV1 and TRBJ2-4, with 12 bases fitting TRBD1. Germline assignment: CDR1 NSQYPW and CDR2 LRSPGD (reference sequence). CDR3 size: 16 residues. Partial CDR3 DNA: TGCACCTGCAGTGCAGATCCGGGACAGGGGGCGAAC. Protein product: CTCSADPGQGAN. The complete CDR3 reads CTCSADPGQGANTLYF. Based on the CDR3 plus reference TRBV1 and TRBJ2-4, the full variable domain is VTLLEQNPRWRLVPRGQAVNLRCILKNSQYPWMSWYQQDLQKQLQWLFTLRSPGDKEVKSLPGADYLATRVTDTELRLQVANMSQGRTLYCTCSADPGQGANTLYFGAGTRLSVL.

As regards this clone: Germline and genes: mouse. Read data end 4 residues before the CDR3 end; the end is taken from the germline J gene. The chain uses TRBV13-3 and TRBJ2-2, with a tentative D call TRBD1 (6 bases). V was clipped by 1 base and J by 0 bases, with 10 bases between them. CDR3 length: 16 residues. Germline CDR1 and CDR2: NNHDY and SYVADS. CDR3 protein: CASSDPRTANTGQLYF. The part of the CDR3 DNA that was read is TGTGCCAGCAGTGATCCCCGGACAGCAAACACCGGG.

Worth noting for this clone: Here the gene names and germline are mouse. The read finishes 4 residues shy of the CDR3 end, and the germline J gene is used to complete it. The sample carries other DNA sequences with the same CDR3. The chain joins TRBV5 to TRBJ1-2, with a tentative D call TRBD1 (6 bases). The CDR3 totals 13 residues. CDR1 is LGHNA and CDR2 is YNLKQL in the germline V gene (reference sequence). Trimming shortened V by 4 bases and J by 2 bases, and 8 bases separated the two germline ends. CDR3 DNA (partial): TGTGCCAGCAGCCCAACAGGGAACTCC. Protein product: CASSPTGNS. The entire CDR3 is CASSPTGNSDYTF.

Comments on this clone: Germline and genes here are mouse. The CDR3 goes on 4 residues after the read ends, and that part is filled in from the germline J gene. This sequence joins TRBV13-1 and TRBJ2-4, with TRBD2 identical over 7 bases. Germline V lookup: CDR1 NSHNY, CDR2 SYGAGN. The CDR3 extends over 13 amino acids. V lost 3 bases and J lost 3; bases outside the gene matches: 1. The CDR3 sequence is CASSGGLQNTLYF. CDR3 DNA, as far as it was read: TGTGCCAGCAGTGGGGGACTGCAAAAC.

With respect to this clone: Gene names are mouse gene names. Coverage ceases 4 residues before the CDR3 finishes, and the germline J gene fills in the end. The genes are TRBV13-1 and TRBJ2-7; possible D gene TRBD2, 6 bases. CDR3 length equals 14 residues. Germline V gives CDR1 NSHNY, CDR2 SYGAGN. V was shortened by 0 bases and J by 3 bases, with 10 bases between the two germline ends. CDR3 DNA, as far as it was read: TGTGCCAGCAGTGATGGGTGGGGGTTCTAT. Its protein product is CASSDGWGFY. The full-length CDR3 reads as CASSDGWGFYEQYF.

In the case of this clone: The genes and germline here are from mouse. From the germline J gene comes the end of the CDR3, since the read stops 4 residues before it. This sequence joins TRBV13-3 and TRBJ1-2; D is unresolved. From germline, CDR1 is NNHDY and CDR2 SYVADS. Trimming removed 5 bases from V and 2 bases from J, with 10 bases in between. There are 13 residues in the CDR3. Here the CDR3 reads CASRDTANSDYTF. CDR3 bases read: TGTGCCAGCAGGGATACAGCGAACTCC.

Comment on this clone: Mouse germline and gene names are used. The CDR3 extends 4 residues past the end of the read, so its final part is completed from the germline J gene. This sequence joins TRBV13-1 and TRBJ1-1, with D perhaps matching TRBD1 (5 bases). The CDR3 loop spans 12 amino acids. From germline, CDR1 is NSHNY and CDR2 SYGAGN. The CDR3 is CASSGFDREVFF. The sequenced CDR3 bases are TGTGCCAGCAGTGGATTCGACAGA.

As concerns this clone: Each gene name is a mouse one. Read coverage stops 4 residues before the CDR3 terminus; the germline J gene supplies the remainder. This sequence joins TRBV1 and TRBJ1-1; D gene ambiguous. Germline assignment: CDR1 NSQYPW and CDR2 LRSPGD (reference sequence). The CDR3 is made up of 13 amino acids. V was pared by 3 bases and J by 2 bases, with 7 bases between. The CDR3 DNA, read in part, is TGCACCTGCAGTGCCTCCAGTAACACA. Translation: CTCSASSNT. The full CDR3 protein is CTCSASSNTEVFF.

This clone was seen a handful of times. Germline and genes here are mouse. The read stops 4 residues short of the end of the CDR3; the missing end is completed from the germline J gene. The V gene is TRBV19, the J gene TRBJ2-3, with TRBD1 as a possible D gene (6 bases). Germline values: CDR1 FNHDT, CDR2 SITEND (reference sequence). This CDR3 contains 16 residues. V was trimmed by 0 bases and J by 3 bases, leaving 14 bases between them. The sequenced CDR3 bases are TGTGCCAGCAGTATAGCTTTGGGACATGGCGCAGAA. It codes for CASSIALGHGAE. The whole CDR3 sequence reads CASSIALGHGAETLYF.

As for this clone: Any gene name here is a mouse gene name. The observed sequence ends 4 residues before the CDR3 terminus, with the missing tail filled in from the germline J gene. This chain uses TRBV31 with TRBJ2-3; 10 nucleotides align to TRBD2. CDR1 and CDR2 from the germline V gene are GKSSPN and SITVG. The CDR3 has 12 residues. Losses at the gene ends were 7 bases for V and 4 bases for J; bases not matched to a gene: 2. The CDR3: CALTGGTETLYF. The CDR3 bases that were read are TGTGCCTTGACTGGGGGGACAGAA. The variable domain in full, with the rest retrieved from reference TRBV31 and TRBJ2-3, is AQTIHQWPVAEIKAVGSPLSLGCTIKGKSSPNLYWYWQATGGTLQQLFYSITVGQVESVVQLNLSASRPKDDQFILSTEKLLLSHSGFYLCALTGGTETLYFGSGTRLTVL.

The table lists this clone with a few counts. Mouse germline and gene names are used. Coverage ceases 4 residues before the CDR3 finishes, and the germline J gene fills in the end. The chain has TRBV13-1 and TRBJ2-2, with 7 bases matching TRBD1. The germline gives CDR1 NSHNY, CDR2 SYGAGN. The CDR3 spans 17 residues. Losses at the gene ends were 0 bases for V and 1 base for J; bases not matched to a gene: 6. The sequenced part of the CDR3 DNA is TGTGCCAGCAGTGATGCCCCGGGACAGAAAAACACCGGG. Protein: CASSDAPGQKNTG. The whole CDR3 sequence is CASSDAPGQKNTGQLYF.

In this sample, this clone turned up a few times. Mouse gene names apply. The missing CDR3 end, 4 residues past where the read stops, is filled in from the germline J gene. The rearrangement links TRBV19 to TRBJ2-1; D gene uncertain. The CDR3 has 13 residues. CDR1 is FNHDT and CDR2 is SITEND in the germline V gene (reference sequence). The covered CDR3 bases are TGTGCCAGCAGTATCCAGCCCCTCGCT. Its translation: CASSIQPLA. In full, the CDR3 reads CASSIQPLAEQFF.